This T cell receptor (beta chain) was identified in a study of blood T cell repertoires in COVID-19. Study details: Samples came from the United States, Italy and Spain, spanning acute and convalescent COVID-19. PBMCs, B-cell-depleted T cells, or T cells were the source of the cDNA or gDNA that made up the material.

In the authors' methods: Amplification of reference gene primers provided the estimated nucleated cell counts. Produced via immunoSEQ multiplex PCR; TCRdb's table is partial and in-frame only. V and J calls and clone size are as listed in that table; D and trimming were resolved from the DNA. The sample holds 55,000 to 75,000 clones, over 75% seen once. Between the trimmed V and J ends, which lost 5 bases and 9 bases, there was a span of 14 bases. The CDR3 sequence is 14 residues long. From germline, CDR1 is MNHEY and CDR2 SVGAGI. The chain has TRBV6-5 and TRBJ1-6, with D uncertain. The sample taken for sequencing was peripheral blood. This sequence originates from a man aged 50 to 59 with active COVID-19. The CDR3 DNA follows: TGTGCCAGCAGTCCCCGGAGGGTGGCTTCACCCCTCCACTTT. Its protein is CASSPRRVASPLHF.